Presented here are 18 T cell receptor beta chains from one specimen sequenced in a study of Ad26.COV2.S vaccination and SARS-CoV-2 variants. Regarding treatment: some 19 received Ad26.COV2.S at low or high dose, single or two shots; about five received placebo; per-sample allocation not given. On day 63 after the first injection, vaccine and placebo recipients gave samples. Profiling relied on immunoSEQ multiplex PCR, and the TCRdb table lists in-frame clones only, not all of them. Altogether 350,000 to 400,000 clones are present, approximately 91% being singletons, with the ten largest covering under 2%. Sample: peripheral blood, taken in a trial of Ad26.COV2.S vaccine versus placebo. These receptors originate from a person between 18 and 65 years old who received the Ad26.COV2.S COVID-19 vaccine or a placebo.

The chain combines TRBV7-2 with TRBJ1-5; D is possibly TRBD1 (5 bases). Germline CDR1 SGHTA, CDR2 FQGNSA. The CDR3 covers 17 residues. V was clipped by 1 base and J by 2 bases, with 15 bases between them. CDR3 DNA: TGTGCCAGCAGCTTAGGGCAGGGCGGCGTCGGCAATCAGCCCCAGCATTTT. It is translated as CASSLGQGGVGNQPQHF.

The gene calls are TRBV7-9 and TRBJ2-2, with D possibly being TRBD1 (5 bases). Germline V gives CDR1 SEHNR, CDR2 FQNEAQ (reference sequence). The CDR3 covers 18 residues. V was clipped by 3 bases and J by 1 base, with 18 bases between them. The CDR3 DNA reads TGTGCCAGCAGCTTCCCCTCAAGGGGATTAAGGAACACCGGGGAGCTGTTTTTT. Its protein is CASSFPSRGLRNTGELFF.

This clone was seen more than once but under ten times. One junction end disagrees with the germline gene, perhaps due to a read error. The CDR3 sequence: CASSLGTTGTTNF. The CDR3 DNA follows: TGTGCCAGCAGTTTAGGGACCACCGGGACTACCAACTTC. The chain carries TRBV28 and TRBJ2-7, with 7 bases that match TRBD2. CDR1 and CDR2 from the germline V gene are MDHEN and SYDVKM. The CDR3 is made up of 13 amino acids.

The rearrangement joins TRBV11-2 to TRBJ1-2; D ambiguous. V shed 1 base and J shed 4 bases, with 10 bases lying between them. There are 14 residues in the CDR3. Germline V gives CDR1 SGHAT, CDR2 FQNNGV. The CDR3 DNA follows: TGTGCCAGCAGCTTAGTTCAAGGGAGCTATGGCTACACCTTC. Translation: CASSLVQGSYGYTF.

V usage is TRBV5-4 and J usage is TRBJ2-3; no definite D call. Per germline, CDR1 SGHNT and CDR2 YYREEE (reference sequence). Trimming removed 4 bases at V and 5 bases at J, with 11 bases between. There are 13 residues in the CDR3. CDR3 loop: CASSPARQDTQYF. CDR3 coding DNA: TGTGCCAGCAGCCCGGCCCGTCAAGATACGCAGTATTTT.

The rearrangement uses TRBV6-2 or TRBV6-3 and TRBJ1-1; D is unresolved. This CDR3 is 15 amino acids long. V gave up 0 bases and J gave up 0 bases, with 8 bases separating them. Germline-derived CDR1 and CDR2 are MNHEY and SVGEGT. The CDR3 bases are TGTGCCAGCAGTTACTCGGGATCGGTGAACACTGAAGCTTTCTTT. Protein sequence: CASSYSGSVNTEAFF.

The count of this clone is one. This chain links TRBV28 with TRBJ1-3; D is possibly TRBD1 (5 bases). The CDR3 runs 14 residues. Germline CDR1 MDHEN, CDR2 SYDVKM. The V and J ends lost 5 bases and 0 bases respectively, with 8 bases between them. In DNA form, the CDR3 reads TGTGCCAGCAGTCTTGACAGCTCTGGAAACACCATATATTTT. Its translation is CASSLDSSGNTIYF. The full variable domain, its missing parts supplied by reference TRBV28 and TRBJ1-3, is DVKVTQSSRYLVKRTGEKVFLECVQDMDHENMFWYRQDPGLGLRLIYFSYDVKMKEKGDIPEGYSVSREKKERFSLILESASTNQTSMYLCASSLDSSGNTIYFGEGSWLTVV.

This rearrangement joins TRBV28 to TRBJ2-1; 9 nucleotides agree with TRBD1. V lost 8 bases to trimming and J lost 6 bases; unmatched junction nucleotides: 17. Germline assignment: CDR1 MDHEN and CDR2 SYDVKM. The CDR3 contains 17 residues. CDR3 sequence: CASGPAGLDRGSNEQFF. For the CDR3, the DNA is TGTGCCAGCGGCCCGGCCGGCCTGGACAGGGGCTCCAATGAGCAGTTCTTC.

V gene TRBV5-1 combines with J gene TRBJ2-7; D is unresolved. Germline CDR1 reads SGHRS; CDR2 reads YFSETQ. The CDR3 extends over 13 amino acids. Trimming shortened V by 4 bases and J by 3 bases, and 11 bases separated the two germline ends. The CDR3 sequence: CASSRGGFYEQYF. The CDR3, as DNA: TGCGCCAGCAGCCGCGGCGGTTTCTACGAGCAGTACTTC.

This chain links TRBV4-2 with TRBJ1-2, with D possibly being TRBD1 (5 bases). Germline-derived CDR1 and CDR2 are LGHNA and YNFKEQ. The CDR3 length is 13 residues. With 6 bases removed from V and 1 base from J, the gap between germline ends came to 9 bases. The CDR3 DNA reads as TGTGCCAGCAGTTCAGGGTTTAACTATGGCTACACCTTC. Protein: CASSSGFNYGYTF.

J is TRBJ1-4 and V is TRBV2; D might be TRBD1 (6 bases). The CDR3 loop spans 15 amino acids. Looked up from germline, CDR1 is SNHLY and CDR2 is FYNNEI. V was shortened by 5 bases and J by 7 bases, with 17 bases between the two germline ends. The CDR3 DNA reads as TGTGCCAGCAGTCAACCGAGGACAGTCGGTGAAAAACTGTTTTTT. This translates into CASSQPRTVGEKLFF.

The CDR3: CASSLRTGGETQYF. CDR3 coding DNA: TGTGCCAGCAGCCTACGGACAGGGGGAGAGACCCAGTACTTC. The chain is built from TRBV7-2 and TRBJ2-5; TRBD1 aligns across 10 bases. Per germline, CDR1 SGHTA and CDR2 FQGNSA. V was pared by 5 bases and J by 4 bases, with 4 bases of the junction left unmatched. The CDR3 extends over 14 amino acids.

The rearrangement links TRBV28 to TRBJ2-5, with TRBD1 matching 7 bases. CDR3 size: 14 residues. CDR1 MDHEN and CDR2 SYDVKM come from the germline V gene. Losses at the gene ends were 6 bases for V and 4 bases for J; bases not matched to a gene: 8. In DNA, the CDR3 is TGTGCCAGCAGCCAGACAGGGAGAAGAGAGACCCAGTACTTC. Its protein product is CASSQTGRRETQYF.

This clone is medium-sized by share. The chain combines TRBV6-6 with TRBJ1-1; the D gene is possibly TRBD1 (6 bases). This CDR3 region has 14 residues. Germline CDR1 reads MNHNY; CDR2 reads SVGAGI (reference sequence). Between the trimmed V and J ends, which lost 2 bases and 7 bases, there was a span of 14 bases. The CDR3 spells CASSYVTGLGEAFF. CDR3 DNA sequence: TGTGCCAGCAGTTACGTTACAGGGCTAGGTGAAGCTTTCTTT.

This chain joins TRBV19 and TRBJ2-7; D possibly corresponds to TRBD1 (6 bases). The germline V gene encodes CDR1 LNHDA and CDR2 SQIVND (reference sequence). This CDR3 region has 14 residues. The germline V and J ends were trimmed by 4 bases and 5 bases, with 15 bases remaining between them. The DNA for the CDR3 is TGTGCCAGTAGTAATCAGGGGTTAGTGAACGAGCAGTACTTC. This translates into CASSNQGLVNEQYF.

The chain uses TRBV19 and TRBJ1-5; D is ambiguous. Germline loops: CDR1 LNHDA, CDR2 SQIVND (reference sequence). V gave up 1 base and J gave up 0 bases, with 7 bases separating them. This CDR3 has 15 residues. CDR3 bases: TGTGCCAGTAGTATAGGAGATTTTAGCAATCAGCCCCAGCATTTT. It codes for CASSIGDFSNQPQHF. Based on the CDR3 plus reference TRBV19 and TRBJ1-5, the full variable domain is DGGITQSPKYLFRKEGQNVTLSCEQNLNHDAMYWYRQDPGQGLRLIYYSQIVNDFQKGDIAEGYSVSREKKESFPLTVTSAQKNPTAFYLCASSIGDFSNQPQHFGDGTRLSIL.

V usage is TRBV4-1 and J usage is TRBJ1-5; D is unresolved. The CDR3 length is 14 residues. With 1 base removed from V and 2 bases from J, the gap between germline ends came to 6 bases. Germline CDR1 reads MGHRA; CDR2 reads YSYEKL. The CDR3 DNA is TGCGCCAGCAGCCAAGTAGGGCGCAATCAGCCCCAGCATTTT. Translated: CASSQVGRNQPQHF.

Points on this clone: This sample includes further DNA sequences coding for the same CDR3. The chain couples TRBV2 to TRBJ1-1, with D uncertain. From germline, CDR1 is SNHLY and CDR2 FYNNEI. The CDR3 totals 12 residues. The V and J ends lost 6 bases and 0 bases respectively, with 5 bases between them. The CDR3 sequence is CASRGLNTEAFF. In DNA form, the CDR3 reads TGTGCCAGCAGGGGTCTGAACACTGAAGCTTTCTTT.